The clone carrying this TCR beta chain was seen a handful of times. Its antigen is undetermined. Trimming at V came to 1 base and at J to 7 bases, leaving 5 bases not matched to a gene. This CDR3 contains 15 residues. Germline-derived CDR1 and CDR2 are LNHNV and YYDKDF (reference sequence). The record originates from a study of beta chain features in type 1 diabetes. Reverse transcription of all isolated RNA meant that expressed TCRB transcripts were sequenced. Assay used: immunoSEQ multiplex PCR; TCRdb lists only in-frame clones, some missing. The table lists 600,000 or so clones, more than 13% of them singletons, with roughly 0.04% in the top ten. General observations from the study: Type 1 diabetes patients showed a moderate but significant shortening of TCRB CDR3s in all four CD4+ subsets.

CD4+ cells of the naive, central memory, regulatory and stem cell-like memory types were sorted via CD45RO/CCR7/CD25/CD127/CD95/CD27. The V gene is TRBV15, the J gene TRBJ2-2; 8 bases fit TRBD1. The specimen was naive CD4+ T cells from blood. This receptor was identified in a young man with type 1 diabetes. CDR3 region: CATSRVGTGLGELFF. The CDR3 nucleotides are TGTGCCACCAGCAGAGTAGGGACAGGACTCGGGGAGCTGTTTTTT.